What follows are 7 T cell receptor beta chains derived from one specimen sequenced in a study of cytotoxic CD8 clonotypes in ibrutinib-treated CLL listed by TCRdb under 2021. Library preparation employed the immunoSEQ multiplex PCR assay. TCRdb obtained this table from immuneACCESS and retained in-frame rearrangements with V and J assigned. These tables miss some clones; where compared with another copy, unresolved V genes account for less than half of the shortfall, and the remainder is unexplained. The sample records approximately 70,000 clones, approximately 90% of which are singletons. Of the sample, approximately 3% is held by the ten largest clones. The sample's time point label, in plain terms: about twelve months on ibrutinib. Sequenced here: PBMCs, sampled after 12 months of ibrutinib treatment. Source of these receptors: a human donor with chronic lymphocytic leukemia.

V usage is TRBV7-2 and J usage is TRBJ1-5; 7 bases line up with TRBD1. Germline V lookup: CDR1 SGHTA, CDR2 FQGNSA. The CDR3 consists of 16 residues. Trimming took 0 bases from V and 3 from J; bases not matched to a gene: 5. The CDR3, as DNA: TGTGCCAGCAGCTTAGCTAGGACAGGTTCCAATCAGCCCCAGCATTTT. This sequence encodes CASSLARTGSNQPQHF.

The chain has TRBV7-2 and TRBJ1-1; no firm D call. The CDR3 runs 14 residues. The germline V gene has CDR1 SGHTA and CDR2 FQGNSA. Trimming pared 1 base from V and 4 bases from J, leaving 10 bases between. CDR3: CASSLESWGTEAFF. The CDR3, as DNA: TGTGCCAGCAGCTTAGAGAGTTGGGGCACTGAAGCTTTCTTT.

The V gene is TRBV6-5, the J gene TRBJ2-7; 8 bases align to TRBD1. V dropped 5 bases and J dropped 4; count of bases not matched to a gene: 7. This CDR3 is 14 amino acids long. Germline V gives CDR1 MNHEY, CDR2 SVGAGI. The CDR3: CASSPDRELYEQYF. The CDR3 DNA sequence: TGTGCCAGCAGTCCGGACAGGGAACTGTACGAGCAGTACTTC.

The chain couples TRBV28 to TRBJ1-2; the D gene is possibly TRBD1 (6 bases). Trimming took off 7 bases at V and 8 bases at J, with 20 bases between the two ends. The germline gives CDR1 MDHEN, CDR2 SYDVKM. This CDR3 has 14 residues. The CDR3 DNA is TGTGCCAGCACTTTTGGGACAACCCCTAGGGGCTACACCTTC. Amino acids: CASTFGTTPRGYTF.

The V and J genes are TRBV6-6 and TRBJ2-5; D not resolved. The length of the CDR3 is 12 residues. Trimming removed 5 bases at V and 3 bases at J, with 7 bases between. The V gene's germline CDR1 is MNHNY and CDR2 SVGAGI (reference sequence). CDR3 nucleotides: TGTGCCAGCAGTATTGGAGAAGAGACCCAGTACTTC. This codes for CASSIGEETQYF.

The chain uses TRBV19 and TRBJ1-1, with 9 bases aligning to TRBD1. CDR1 and CDR2 (germline): LNHDA, SQIVND (reference sequence). The J segment lost 3 bases and the V segment lost 5 bases, leaving 7 bases of the junction unmatched. The CDR3 is 15 amino acids. CDR3 DNA: TGTGCCAGTAGTGCCGGGACAGGGTATGACACTGAAGCTTTCTTT. As protein: CASSAGTGYDTEAFF.

The chain links TRBV7-3 to TRBJ1-2; 7 nucleotides match TRBD1. The CDR3 length is 13 residues. Unmatched junction bases numbered 6, after V lost 7 bases and J lost 4 bases. Per germline, CDR1 SGHTA and CDR2 FQGTGA. DNA for the CDR3: TGTGCCAGCAACAGCAGGGGGTCCTATGGCTACACCTTC. It specifies CASNSRGSYGYTF. The whole variable domain, remainder taken from reference TRBV7-3 and TRBJ1-2, is GAGVSQTPSNKVTEKGKYVELRCDPISGHTALYWYRQSLGQGPEFLIYFQGTGAADDSGLPNDRFFAVRPEGSVSTLKIQRTERGDSAVYLCASNSRGSYGYTFGSGTRLTVV.